This T cell receptor (beta chain) was sequenced for a study of blood T cell repertoires in COVID-19. Study at large: Whether acute or convalescent, the COVID-19 samples came from the United States, Italy and Spain. The analysed material was cDNA or gDNA that came from T cells, B-cell-depleted T cells, or PBMCs.

Per the authors' pipeline: Reference gene primer amplification gave nucleated cell count estimates. The method was immunoSEQ multiplex PCR; TCRdb's version includes in-frame clones alone and lacks a portion of them. The DNA was the basis for D and trimming; V, J and clone size are from that table. This table has 250,000 to 350,000 clones, just over 85% appearing once. Concerning this clone itself: This CDR3 is also generated by other DNA sequences in the sample.

The receptor was derived from a woman aged 30 to 39 with active or convalescent COVID-19. Sequencing used peripheral blood.

Written as DNA, the CDR3 is TGTGCCAGCAGCTTGGAGGGGCTGGTTTCAGATACGCAGTATTTT. Residues: CASSLEGLVSDTQYF. The chain uses TRBV7-9 and TRBJ2-3; D might be TRBD2 (6 bases). This CDR3 is 15 amino acids long. Per germline, CDR1 SEHNR and CDR2 FQNEAQ (reference sequence). Trimming shortened V by 3 bases and J by 4 bases, and 14 bases separated the two germline ends.